A selection of T cell receptor beta chains follows, all from one sample in a study of CD8+ T cells in alopecia areata. Sequencing was performed with immunoSEQ multiplex PCR; in TCRdb, only in-frame clones are kept and a portion is missing. The sample lists about 200,000 clones; roughly three fifths were seen once. Sequenced here: CD4+ T cells sorted from blood, sampled at week 4, from a patient treated with tofacitinib. The receptors were gathered from a human donor with alopecia areata. The CDR3 runs from the conserved cysteine through the conserved F or W. The D gene is left open where the match is weak. For some rows the clone size is stated as once, few or many, or as a class when expanded; others skip it.

abundance,j_gene,d_gene,v_gene,CDR3nt,CDR3aa
few,TRBJ2-7,NA,TRBV7-8,TGTGCCAGCAGCTTAGTAGACGAGCAGTACTTC,CASSLVDEQYF
NA,TRBJ1-6,NA,TRBV19,TGTGCCAGTAGTTCTCGGGGTATTTCACCCCTCCACTTT,CASSSRGISPLHF
NA,TRBJ2-7,NA,TRBV29-1,TGCAGCGTTGAAAATACAGGGCGGGACGAGCAGTACTTC,CSVENTGRDEQYF
NA,TRBJ2-7,NA,TRBV15,TGTGCCACCAGCAAAGCTAGTCCTCTCGGGGCCGCCGAGCAGTACTTC,CATSKASPLGAAEQYF
NA,TRBJ1-5,TRBD1,TRBV30,TGTGCCTGGAGTGTATCGGGGACAGAAGATCAGCCCCAGCATTTT,CAWSVSGTEDQPQHF
NA,TRBJ2-5,NA,TRBV5-4,TGTGCCAGCAGCTTGAAGGGTCGGCAGGGGGAGACCCAGTACTTC,CASSLKGRQGETQYF
NA,TRBJ1-6,NA,TRBV30,TGTGCCTCAGAGGTCCAGGGATTGTATTCACCCCTCCACTTT,CASEVQGLYSPLHF
NA,TRBJ2-2,NA,TRBV4-3,TGCGCCAGCAGCCAAGAGGTCGGGGCGGGGACCGGGGAGCTGTTTTTT,CASSQEVGAGTGELFF
NA,TRBJ2-7,TRBD2,TRBV5-1,TGCGCCAGCAGGGACGCCGGGACTAGCGAAGTTGGGGGGAAGCAGTACTTC,CASRDAGTSEVGGKQYF
NA,TRBJ2-6,NA,TRBV29-1,TGCAGCGCCGGAGAAATCTCTGGGGCCAACGTCCTGACTTTC,CSAGEISGANVLTF
NA,TRBJ1-3,NA,TRBV30,TGTGCCTGGAGTAGTACGATTGGAAACACCATATATTTT,CAWSSTIGNTIYF